This T cell receptor (beta chain) was documented in a study of T cell responses to AZD1222 COVID-19 vaccine. Study-wide results and limits: A reported finding is that nearly half of spike-specific TCRs target unmutated variant regions. Seropositive at baseline were only a handful of AZD1222 recipients. Mapped onto spike, vaccine-associated CD4 TCRs spanned it and were dominant at 160-218 and 743-854. Repertoire collection took place solely once the T cell response had peaked.

Comment on this clone: Its antigen is still unknown. The germline gene is not matched at one end of the junction; a read error may be the cause.

Germline CDR1 MNHEY, CDR2 SVGAGI. CDR3 length: 12 residues. This table comes from immunoSEQ multiplex PCR, and its TCRdb copy is limited to in-frame clones, with some not included. Of some 150,000 clones listed, 75% to 85% are singletons. The genes are TRBV6-5 and TRBJ1-2; TRBD1 is a possible D gene (5 bases). Sequencing was performed on peripheral blood, taken 28 days after the second dose of the MenACWY control vaccine. The sequence was collected from an adult who received the MenACWY meningococcal vaccine as a control. In DNA form, the CDR3 reads TGTGCCAGCAGTTCCAGGCAGGGTCCCCTGGCCTTC. Translated: CASSSRQGPLAF.